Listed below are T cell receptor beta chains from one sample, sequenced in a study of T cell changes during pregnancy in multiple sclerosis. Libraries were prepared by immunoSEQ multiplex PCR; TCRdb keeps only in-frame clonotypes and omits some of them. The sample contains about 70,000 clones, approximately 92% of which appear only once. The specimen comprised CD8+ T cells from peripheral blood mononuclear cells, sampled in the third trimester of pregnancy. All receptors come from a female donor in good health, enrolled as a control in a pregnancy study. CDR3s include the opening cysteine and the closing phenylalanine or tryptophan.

cdr3_aa: CASSPTGMITDTQYF; j_call: TRBJ2-3; v_call: TRBV4-3
cdr3_aa: CASSFLRLAGAPETQYF; j_call: TRBJ2-5; v_call: TRBV7-2
cdr3_aa: CSARIDEKLFF; j_call: TRBJ1-4; v_call: TRBV20-1
cdr3_aa: CASSLQVNTEAFF; j_call: TRBJ1-1; v_call: TRBV27
cdr3_aa: CAIQPRDSNQPQHF; j_call: TRBJ1-5; v_call: TRBV19
cdr3_aa: CASTRTGMITEAFF; j_call: TRBJ1-1; v_call: TRBV27
cdr3_aa: CASSTNRGDKINIQYF; j_call: TRBJ2-4; v_call: TRBV7-9
cdr3_aa: CASSQDLTGYEQYF; j_call: TRBJ2-7; v_call: TRBV4-3
cdr3_aa: CASNREGYEQYF; j_call: TRBJ2-7; v_call: TRBV6-5
cdr3_aa: CASRTGDGTEAFF; j_call: TRBJ1-1; v_call: TRBV11-3
cdr3_aa: CASSPTNTGFYGNQPQHF; j_call: TRBJ1-5; v_call: TRBV7-2
cdr3_aa: CASWGDTDYGYTF; j_call: TRBJ1-2; v_call: TRBV19
cdr3_aa: CASSYSRGGANEQFF; j_call: TRBJ2-1; v_call: TRBV6-5
cdr3_aa: CASSLGPPLPPEQYF; j_call: TRBJ2-7; v_call: TRBV7-2
cdr3_aa: CASSGSYEQYF; j_call: TRBJ2-7; v_call: TRBV5-1
cdr3_aa: CASSQDLEEVVYGYTF; j_call: TRBJ1-2; v_call: TRBV4-2
cdr3_aa: CASSPQGGITEAFF; j_call: TRBJ1-1; v_call: TRBV9
cdr3_aa: CASSDSGGSSYNEQFF; j_call: TRBJ2-1; v_call: TRBV6-4
cdr3_aa: CASSEETGTPEAFF; j_call: TRBJ1-1; v_call: TRBV6-1
cdr3_aa: CASSLRLAGGDKKFF; j_call: TRBJ2-1; v_call: TRBV7-7
cdr3_aa: CASSQGLAGTYEQYF; j_call: TRBJ2-7; v_call: TRBV4-3
cdr3_aa: CASVGWGRGADTQYF; j_call: TRBJ2-3; v_call: TRBV4-1
cdr3_aa: CASSLHPGNGRTEAFF; j_call: TRBJ1-1; v_call: TRBV7-3
cdr3_aa: CASSPGTGDYEQYF; j_call: TRBJ2-7; v_call: TRBV5-6
cdr3_aa: CASQSRRRIERVDEQFF; j_call: TRBJ2-1; v_call: TRBV25-1
cdr3_aa: CASSVGNFGDTQYF; j_call: TRBJ2-3; v_call: TRBV9
cdr3_aa: CASSYRDSSNEQFF; j_call: TRBJ2-1; v_call: TRBV7-7
cdr3_aa: CASSEQGAPEAFF; j_call: TRBJ1-1; v_call: TRBV5-4
cdr3_aa: CASSKGRRPEEQYF; j_call: TRBJ2-7; v_call: TRBV21-1
cdr3_aa: CASSLGRAGGEQYF; j_call: TRBJ2-7; v_call: TRBV7-9
cdr3_aa: CASSAGWDNEQFF; j_call: TRBJ2-1; v_call: TRBV9
cdr3_aa: CASSRSGQSYGYTF; j_call: TRBJ1-2; v_call: TRBV5-6
cdr3_aa: CASSHREGGNQPQHF; j_call: TRBJ1-5; v_call: TRBV4-1
cdr3_aa: CAFRGGARGYGYTF; j_call: TRBJ1-2; v_call: TRBV30
cdr3_aa: CASSITGATEAFF; j_call: TRBJ1-1; v_call: TRBV19
cdr3_aa: CASSYSPAGGEQFF; j_call: TRBJ2-1; v_call: TRBV6-6
cdr3_aa: CASSPSSYEQYF; j_call: TRBJ2-7; v_call: TRBV7-8
cdr3_aa: CASSIDVTAEQYF; j_call: TRBJ2-7; v_call: TRBV19
cdr3_aa: CATRPTATRNSPLHF; j_call: TRBJ1-6; v_call: TRBV6-5
cdr3_aa: CASSSTGISPLHF; j_call: TRBJ1-6; v_call: TRBV27
cdr3_aa: CASSRQGSYYGYTF; j_call: TRBJ1-2; v_call: TRBV7-8
cdr3_aa: CASSGAGLLSEAFF; j_call: TRBJ1-1; v_call: TRBV13
cdr3_aa: CASSPREEFSGNTIYF; j_call: TRBJ1-3; v_call: TRBV19
cdr3_aa: CASSVTRGPYNEQFF; j_call: TRBJ2-1; v_call: TRBV9
cdr3_aa: CASSQDPPDRDDEQYF; j_call: TRBJ2-7; v_call: TRBV4-2
cdr3_aa: CASSDRQGAGETEAFF; j_call: TRBJ1-1; v_call: TRBV9
cdr3_aa: CASSPDGGGRDYGYTF; j_call: TRBJ1-2; v_call: TRBV4-2
cdr3_aa: CASSPRTYLTDTQYF; j_call: TRBJ2-3; v_call: TRBV7-9
cdr3_aa: CASSRFAGPYNEQFF; j_call: TRBJ2-1; v_call: TRBV27
cdr3_aa: CASSQEGQGYYEQYF; j_call: TRBJ2-7; v_call: TRBV4-3
cdr3_aa: CASSVEGRGDYGYTF; j_call: TRBJ1-2; v_call: TRBV9
cdr3_aa: CASSPRTGGDYNEQFF; j_call: TRBJ2-1; v_call: TRBV7-8
cdr3_aa: CASSFSGTEAFF; j_call: TRBJ1-1; v_call: TRBV7-3